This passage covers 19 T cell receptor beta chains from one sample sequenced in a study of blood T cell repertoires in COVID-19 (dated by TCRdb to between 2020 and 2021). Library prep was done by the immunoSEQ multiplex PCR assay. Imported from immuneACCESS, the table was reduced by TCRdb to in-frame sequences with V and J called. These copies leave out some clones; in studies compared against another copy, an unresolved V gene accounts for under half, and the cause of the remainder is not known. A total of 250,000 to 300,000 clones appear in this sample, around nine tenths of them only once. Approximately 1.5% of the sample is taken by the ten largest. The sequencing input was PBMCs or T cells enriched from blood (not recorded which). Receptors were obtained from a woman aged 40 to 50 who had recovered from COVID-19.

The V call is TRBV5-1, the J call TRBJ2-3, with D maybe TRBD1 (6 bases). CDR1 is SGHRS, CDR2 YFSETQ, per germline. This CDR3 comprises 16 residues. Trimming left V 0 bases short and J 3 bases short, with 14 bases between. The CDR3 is CASSLDGGPATDTQYF. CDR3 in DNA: TGCGCCAGCAGCTTGGATGGGGGCCCCGCGACAGATACGCAGTATTTT.

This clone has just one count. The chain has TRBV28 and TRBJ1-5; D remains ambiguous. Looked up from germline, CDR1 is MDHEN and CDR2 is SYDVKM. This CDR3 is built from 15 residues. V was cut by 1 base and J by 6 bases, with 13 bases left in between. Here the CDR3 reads CASSLSPLRGQPQHF. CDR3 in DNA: TGTGCCAGCAGTTTATCCCCACTCCGGGGTCAGCCCCAGCATTTT.

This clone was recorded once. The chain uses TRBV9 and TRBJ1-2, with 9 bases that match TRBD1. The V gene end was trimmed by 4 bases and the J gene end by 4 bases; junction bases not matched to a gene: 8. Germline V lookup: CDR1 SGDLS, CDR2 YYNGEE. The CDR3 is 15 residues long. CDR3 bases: TGTGCCAGCAGCTTCCACAGGGGGCCCTTCTATGGCTACACCTTC. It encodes CASSFHRGPFYGYTF.

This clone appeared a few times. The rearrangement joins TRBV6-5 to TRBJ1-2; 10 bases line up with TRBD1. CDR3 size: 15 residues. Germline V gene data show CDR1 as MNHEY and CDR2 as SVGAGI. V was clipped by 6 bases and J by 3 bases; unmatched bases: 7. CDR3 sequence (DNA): TGTGCCAGCAGCCAGTCCGGGACAGGGGACTATGGCTACACCTTC. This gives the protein CASSQSGTGDYGYTF.

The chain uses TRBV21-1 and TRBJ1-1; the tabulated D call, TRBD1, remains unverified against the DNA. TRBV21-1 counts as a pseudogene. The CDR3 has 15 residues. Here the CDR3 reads CASSKSRGFGTEAFF. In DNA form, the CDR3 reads TGTGCCAGCAGCAAATCTAGGGGTTTCGGTACTGAAGCTTTCTTT.

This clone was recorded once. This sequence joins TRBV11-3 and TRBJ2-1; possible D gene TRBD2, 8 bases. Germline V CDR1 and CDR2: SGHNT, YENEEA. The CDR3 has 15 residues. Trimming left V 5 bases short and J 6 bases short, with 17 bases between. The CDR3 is CASSPGGGQFNEQFF. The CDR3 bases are TGTGCCAGCAGCCCCGGGGGGGGACAGTTCAATGAGCAGTTCTTC.

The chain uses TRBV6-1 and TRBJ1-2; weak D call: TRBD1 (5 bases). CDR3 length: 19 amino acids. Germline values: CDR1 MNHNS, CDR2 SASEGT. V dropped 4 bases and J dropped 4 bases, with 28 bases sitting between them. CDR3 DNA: TGTGCCAGCAGTGGGCCCCCAGGGTCTCAGATTTCTCAGGCCTATGGCTACACCTTC. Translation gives CASSGPPGSQISQAYGYTF.

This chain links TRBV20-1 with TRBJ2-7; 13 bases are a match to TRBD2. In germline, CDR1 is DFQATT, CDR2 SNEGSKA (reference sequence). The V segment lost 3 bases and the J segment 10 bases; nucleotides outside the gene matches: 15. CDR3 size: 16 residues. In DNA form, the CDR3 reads TGCAGTGCTAGTGGTTCTCCGGGACTAGCGGGACGGGGACAGTACTTC. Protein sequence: CSASGSPGLAGRGQYF.

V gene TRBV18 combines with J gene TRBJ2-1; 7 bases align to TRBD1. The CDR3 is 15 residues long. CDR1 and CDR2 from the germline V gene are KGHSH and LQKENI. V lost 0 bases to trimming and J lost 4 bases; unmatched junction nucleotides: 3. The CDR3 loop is CASSPPTGDYNEQFF. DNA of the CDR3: TGTGCCAGCTCACCACCTACAGGGGATTACAATGAGCAGTTCTTC.

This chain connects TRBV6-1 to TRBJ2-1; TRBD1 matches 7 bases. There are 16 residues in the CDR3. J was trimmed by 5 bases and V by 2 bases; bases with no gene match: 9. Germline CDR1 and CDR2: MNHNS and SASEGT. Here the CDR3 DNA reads TGTGCCAGCAGTGAAATCTCGGGACAGCTTCACAATGAGCAGTTCTTC. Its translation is CASSEISGQLHNEQFF.

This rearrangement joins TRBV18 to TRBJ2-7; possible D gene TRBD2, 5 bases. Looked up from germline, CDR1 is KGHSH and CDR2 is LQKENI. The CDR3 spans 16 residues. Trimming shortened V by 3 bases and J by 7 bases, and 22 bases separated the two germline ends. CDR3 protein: CASSPNLLGSSWEQYF. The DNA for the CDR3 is TGTGCCAGCTCACCCAACTTGTTAGGGAGTAGTTGGGAGCAGTACTTC.

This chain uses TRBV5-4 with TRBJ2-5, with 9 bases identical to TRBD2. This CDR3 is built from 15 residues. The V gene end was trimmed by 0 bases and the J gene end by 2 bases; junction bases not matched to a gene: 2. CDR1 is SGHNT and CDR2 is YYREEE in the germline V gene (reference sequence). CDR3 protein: CASSLGLAEQETQYF. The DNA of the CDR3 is TGTGCCAGCAGCTTGGGACTAGCGGAGCAAGAGACCCAGTACTTC.

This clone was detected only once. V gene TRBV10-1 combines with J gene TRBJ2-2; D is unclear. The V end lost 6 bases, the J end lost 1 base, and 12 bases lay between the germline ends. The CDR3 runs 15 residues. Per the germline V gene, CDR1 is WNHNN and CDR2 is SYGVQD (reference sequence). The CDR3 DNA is TGCGCCAGCAGCAGAGATACGGGGAACACCGGGGAGCTGTTTTTT. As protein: CASSRDTGNTGELFF.

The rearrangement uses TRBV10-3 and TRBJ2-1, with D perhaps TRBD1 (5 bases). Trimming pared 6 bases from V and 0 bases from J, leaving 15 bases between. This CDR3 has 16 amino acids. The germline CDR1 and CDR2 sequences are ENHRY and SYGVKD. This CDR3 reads CAIRGASADSYNEQFF. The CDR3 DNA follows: TGTGCCATCAGAGGGGCGAGCGCAGACTCCTACAATGAGCAGTTCTTC.

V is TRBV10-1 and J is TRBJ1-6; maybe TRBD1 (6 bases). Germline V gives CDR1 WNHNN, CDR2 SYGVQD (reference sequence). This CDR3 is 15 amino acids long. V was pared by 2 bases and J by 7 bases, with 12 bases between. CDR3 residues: CASSEGGSRNSPLHF. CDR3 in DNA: TGCGCCAGCAGTGAGGGGGGCAGCCGCAATTCACCCCTCCACTTT.

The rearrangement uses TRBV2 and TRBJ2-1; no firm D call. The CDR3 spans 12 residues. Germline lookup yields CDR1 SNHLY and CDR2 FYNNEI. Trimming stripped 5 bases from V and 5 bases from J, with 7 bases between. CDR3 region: CASSPSDNEQFF. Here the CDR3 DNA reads TGTGCCAGCAGTCCGTCAGACAATGAGCAGTTCTTC.

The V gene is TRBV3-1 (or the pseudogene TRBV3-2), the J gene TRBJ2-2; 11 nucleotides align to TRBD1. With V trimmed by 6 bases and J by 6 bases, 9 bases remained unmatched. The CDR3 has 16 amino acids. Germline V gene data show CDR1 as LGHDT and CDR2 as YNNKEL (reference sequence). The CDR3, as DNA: TGTGCCAGCAGGCACCGGGGACAGGGGGTTCCCGGGGAGCTGTTTTTT. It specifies CASRHRGQGVPGELFF.

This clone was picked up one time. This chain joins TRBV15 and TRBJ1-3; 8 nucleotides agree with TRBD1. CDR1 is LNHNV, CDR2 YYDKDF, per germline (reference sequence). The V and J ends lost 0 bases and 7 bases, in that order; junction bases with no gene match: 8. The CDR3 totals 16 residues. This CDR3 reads CATSRDLSTGVNTIYF. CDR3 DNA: TGTGCCACCAGCAGAGATCTGTCGACAGGGGTTAACACCATATATTTT.

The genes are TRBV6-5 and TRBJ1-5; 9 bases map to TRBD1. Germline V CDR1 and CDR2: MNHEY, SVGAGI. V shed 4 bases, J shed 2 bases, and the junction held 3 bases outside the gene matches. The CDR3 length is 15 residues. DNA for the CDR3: TGTGCCAGCAGTTTGGACAGGGGACGCAATCAGCCCCAGCATTTT. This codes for CASSLDRGRNQPQHF.